Sequencing of this TCR beta chain was carried out in a study of blood T cell repertoires in COVID-19 (dated by TCRdb to 2018 to 2020). Concerning the study at large: Samples from collaborators originated in the United States, Italy and Spain and spanned both the acute and convalescent phases of COVID-19. The material from the prospective study consisted of cDNA or gDNA derived from T cells, B-cell-depleted T cells, or PBMCs. Subjects who had been exposed to COVID-19, were actively infected with it, or had recovered from it provided the deeply sampled blood TCRbeta repertoires that made up the dataset. The repertoires were released in a freely available public database intended as a resource for research on the immune response to SARS-CoV-2. The samples were drawn from two sources: the first 160 participants of the ongoing ImmuneRACE study, and fewer than 1,500 subjects contributed by 6 global collaborators. A de-identified subject ID, COVID-19 status, age in years and sex were almost always included in the sample metadata. Where HLA class I and class II types were available, the types were taken from metadata supplied by the sample provider, not from assay-based typing. The paper's findings and limits, for the study overall: How much clinical and demographic metadata was included differed by source and by participant, and the metadata was provided uncurated.

Germline trimming: 3 bases from V, 2 bases from J; junction bases outside gene matches: 5. CDR1 and CDR2, looked up from the germline V gene (reference sequence), are SGHKS and YYEKEE. Measured from the cysteine to the phenylalanine, the CDR3 is 16 residues long. Only the CDR3 region is kept as DNA, spanning 48 bases read in frame from base 1. One collaborating source in Seattle enrolled patients during active infection and followed them longitudinally through the course of disease. Whole blood was collected in K2EDTA tubes by collaborating institutions according to the institutions' own protocols. For TCRbeta analysis, collaborators shipped samples as frozen whole blood, isolated PBMCs, or DNA extracted from either of those sample types. TCRbeta CDR3 regions were amplified from genomic DNA by means of the immunoSEQ Assay, a bias-controlled multiplex PCR. The authors' analysis ran thus. The number of nucleated cells in each sample was estimated from the amplification of reference gene primers within the assay. To quantify the absolute abundance of each unique TCRbeta CDR3 rearrangement, sequence reads were collapsed and filtered. For each sample, productive Simpson clonality was calculated as the square root of Simpson's diversity index across productive rearrangements. Imported from immuneACCESS, the table was reduced by TCRdb to in-frame sequences with V and J called. These copies leave out some clones; in studies compared against another copy, an unresolved V gene accounts for under half, and the cause of the remainder is not known. Clone size and V and J calls were adopted from that table, with D and trimming inferred from the DNA. Recorded for this sample are about 230,000 clones; 81% of them occurred a single time. 6.5% to 9% of the sample lies in the top ten.

Regarding this clone: The antigen it binds to is not known. No per-base quality is available; no much larger clone lies one base away.

The V and J genes are TRBV5-5 and TRBJ1-3, with 10 bases in between that match TRBD1. The clonotype comes from a woman older than 75 with COVID-19, enrolled during active disease. Sequences were obtained from peripheral blood. The CDR3 reads as follows: CASSWGQGIPGNTIYF. The DNA sequence reads TGTGCCAGCAGCTGGGGACAGGGGATACCTGGAAACACCATATATTTT.